This is a list of T cell receptor beta chains from one sample in a study of identical twins. A single record per CDR3 protein comes from TCRdb applying MiXCR to the 5' RACE reads. This table holds around 250,000 distinct CDR3 sequences, about 8% found once. This sample was also put to use in a study of yellow fever vaccine responses in identical twins.

The sequenced material came from CD8+ T cells sorted from blood. These TCRs come from a woman aged 18-30 years in good health. The CDR3 runs from the conserved cysteine through the conserved F or W. A D gene is named only where the DNA matches it firmly. Clone size is stated in some rows and not others, as once, few, many or a class when expanded.

D gene	V gene	J gene	clone size	CDR3 DNA	CDR3 protein
TRBD2	TRBV15	TRBJ2-7	few	TGTGCCACCAGCGGGGGACTAGCGGGGGAGTACGAGCAGTACTTC	CATSGGLAGEYEQYF
.	TRBV29-1	TRBJ2-3	few	TGCAGCGTTACAGGGACAGATACGCAGTATTTT	CSVTGTDTQYF
.	TRBV6-5	TRBJ2-7	few	TGTGCCAGCAGAGGGACAACCTACGAGCAGTACTTC	CASRGTTYEQYF
.	TRBV2	TRBJ2-1	.	TGTGCCAGCAGTGAAGGGACAGTCGTCAATGAGCAGTTCTTC	CASSEGTVVNEQFF
TRBD1	TRBV20-1	TRBJ2-7	few	TGCAGTGCTAGAGGAATTGAGACAGGGGCCTACGAGCAGTACTTC	CSARGIETGAYEQYF
.	TRBV27	TRBJ1-6	few	TGTGCCAGCAGGGAACTATGGGAAAATTCACCCCTCCACTTT	CASRELWENSPLHF
.	TRBV29-1	TRBJ2-7	.	TGCAGCGTTGAAACAGGGTTCCACGAGCAGTACTTC	CSVETGFHEQYF
.	TRBV9	TRBJ2-7	.	TGTGCCAGCAGTGACGGGAGTGCTTCATATAACTTC	CASSDGSASYNF
.	TRBV5-1	TRBJ1-6	many	TGCGCCAGCAGCTTGGAGTCCGGGGAGGTCTCCTATAATTCACCCCTCCACTTT	CASSLESGEVSYNSPLHF
.	TRBV4-3	TRBJ2-1	many	TGCGCCAGCAGTCCTAAACAGGGTCTCTCCTACAATGAGCAGTTCTTC	CASSPKQGLSYNEQFF
TRBD1	TRBV15	TRBJ2-7	.	TGTGCCACCAGCATCGACAGGGGGAGCGCCTACGAGCAGTACTTC	CATSIDRGSAYEQYF
TRBD2	TRBV20-1	TRBJ2-3	many	TGCAGTGCAACTAGCGGGGGGTTAACAGATACGCAGTATTTT	CSATSGGLTDTQYF
.	TRBV12-3/TRBV12-4	TRBJ2-3	.	TGTGCCAGCAGATGGAGAGGGGGCACAGATACGCAGTATTTT	CASRWRGGTDTQYF
.	TRBV5-1	TRBJ2-7	many	TGCGCCAGCAGCTGGACCCGGGACACCTCCTACGAGCAGTACTTC	CASSWTRDTSYEQYF
.	TRBV6-2/TRBV6-3	TRBJ2-1	.	TGTGCCAGCAGAGCCCCACAGGACTTAACGGGCAATGAGCAGTTCTTC	CASRAPQDLTGNEQFF
TRBD2	TRBV12-3/TRBV12-4	TRBJ2-7	many	TGTGCCAGCACCATGGCGGGAGGGGCTGGGGAGCAGTACTTC	CASTMAGGAGEQYF
TRBD2	TRBV6-1	TRBJ2-3	many	TGTGCCAGCAGTGAACAACGGACTAGCAGCACAGATACGCAGTATTTT	CASSEQRTSSTDTQYF
.	TRBV6-2/TRBV6-3	TRBJ2-2	few	TGTGCCAGCAGTTGGTCCCGGGACTCATCCGGGGAGCTGTTTTTT	CASSWSRDSSGELFF